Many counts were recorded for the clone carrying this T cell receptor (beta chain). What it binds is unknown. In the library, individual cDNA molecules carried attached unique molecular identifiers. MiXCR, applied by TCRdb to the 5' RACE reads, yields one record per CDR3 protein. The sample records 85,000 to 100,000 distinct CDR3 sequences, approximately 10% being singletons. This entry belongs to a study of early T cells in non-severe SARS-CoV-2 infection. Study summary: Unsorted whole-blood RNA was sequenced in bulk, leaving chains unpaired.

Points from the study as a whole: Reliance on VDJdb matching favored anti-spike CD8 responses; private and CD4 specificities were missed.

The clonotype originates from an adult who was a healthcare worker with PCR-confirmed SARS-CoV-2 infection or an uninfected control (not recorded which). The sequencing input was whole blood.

The CDR3, as DNA: TGTGCCAGCAGCTTAACTCCCGACACAGTCTACAATGAGCAGTTCTTC. It is translated as CASSLTPDTVYNEQFF. The rearrangement joins TRBV7-3 to TRBJ2-1; no definite D call. CDR1 and CDR2 from the germline V gene are SGHTA and FQGTGA. The V and J ends lost 0 bases and 3 bases respectively, with 12 bases between them. This CDR3 is built from 16 residues.